Each of the 10 T cell receptor beta chains below was sequenced from the same sample in a study of blood T cell repertoires in COVID-19. This table comes from immunoSEQ multiplex PCR, and its TCRdb copy is limited to in-frame clones, with some not included. The data show roughly 140,000 clones, roughly 88% seen once. Specimen: peripheral blood. The receptors derive from a human donor in a cohort sampled during active COVID-19.

The chain is built from TRBV7-3 and TRBJ2-1, with 8 bases matching TRBD2. This CDR3 region has 16 residues. Looked up from germline, CDR1 is SGHTA and CDR2 is FQGTGA. The V and J ends lost 3 bases and 0 bases, in that order; junction bases with no gene match: 4. In DNA, the CDR3 is TGTGCCAGCAGCTTGGCGGGAGGTTACTCCTACAATGAGCAGTTCTTC. It specifies CASSLAGGYSYNEQFF.

The gene calls are TRBV5-1 and TRBJ2-1; D uncertain. There are 14 residues in the CDR3. Per the germline V gene, CDR1 is SGHRS and CDR2 is YFSETQ. V was clipped by 1 base and J by 2 bases, with 7 bases between them. CDR3 in DNA: TGCGCCAGCAGCTTGCAGGATACCTACAATGAGCAGTTCTTC. It translates to CASSLQDTYNEQFF.

The rearrangement uses TRBV4-1 and TRBJ1-2; 7 positions agree with TRBD1. This CDR3 spans 16 amino acids. The junction had 13 bases not matched to a gene; V was cut back by 1 base and J by 8 bases. Germline loops: CDR1 MGHRA, CDR2 YSYEKL. This CDR3 is CASSQAWTRGGRGYTF. The DNA for the CDR3 is TGCGCCAGCAGCCAAGCCTGGACAAGAGGGGGCCGGGGCTACACCTTC.

Here the CDR3 reads CAIGGPETGHEQYF. As DNA, the CDR3 is TGTGCCATCGGTGGCCCCGAGACAGGGCACGAGCAGTACTTC. The chain employs TRBV10-3 and TRBJ2-7; 7 bases line up with TRBD1. Losses at the gene ends were 8 bases for V and 5 bases for J; bases not matched to a gene: 12. The CDR3 sequence is 14 residues long. CDR1 is ENHRY, CDR2 SYGVKD, per germline.

The chain recombines TRBV5-1 with TRBJ2-5; 10 bases align to TRBD1. CDR1 is SGHRS, CDR2 YFSETQ, per germline. Losses at the gene ends were 0 bases for V and 4 bases for J; bases not matched to a gene: 3. This CDR3 region has 15 residues. The CDR3 sequence is CASSLGQGAIETQYF. The CDR3 DNA reads as TGCGCCAGCAGCTTGGGACAGGGGGCTATAGAGACCCAGTACTTC. The variable domain in full, completed from reference TRBV5-1 and TRBJ2-5, reads KAGVTQTPRYLIKTRGQQVTLSCSPISGHRSVSWYQQTPGQGLQFLFEYFSETQRNKGNFPGRFSGRQFSNSRSEMNVSTLELGDSALYLCASSLGQGAIETQYFGPGTRLLVL.

The rearrangement uses TRBV9 and TRBJ1-2; 12 nucleotides line up with TRBD1. The germline gives CDR1 SGDLS, CDR2 YYNGEE. Trimming took 4 bases from V and 5 from J; bases not matched to a gene: 6. The CDR3 spans 15 residues. Written as DNA, the CDR3 is TGTGCCAGCAGCCCCGGGACAGGGGGCAGGTATGGCTACACCTTC. As protein: CASSPGTGGRYGYTF.

The chain uses TRBV27 and TRBJ1-2; no firm D call. The germline gives CDR1 MNHEY, CDR2 SMNVEV (reference sequence). The V gene lost 0 bases and the J gene lost 4 bases, with 9 bases spanning the gap. This CDR3 has 14 amino acids. CDR3 sequence reads: CASSLSISAYGYTF. The CDR3 DNA reads TGTGCCAGCAGTTTATCGATCAGCGCCTATGGCTACACCTTC.

CDR3 residues: CAWSVIWHYEQYF. CDR3 nucleotide sequence: TGTGCCTGGAGTGTAATTTGGCACTACGAGCAGTACTTC. The chain employs TRBV30 and TRBJ2-7; D gene uncertain. This CDR3 is 13 amino acids long. Germline CDR1 reads GTSNPN; CDR2 reads SVGIG (reference sequence). Trimming took off 0 bases at V and 3 bases at J, with 9 bases between the two ends.

The J gene is TRBJ2-2, the V gene TRBV5-6; D is possibly TRBD2 (5 bases). The germline gives CDR1 SGHDT, CDR2 YYEEEE. The ends were cut back, 4 bases at V and 2 bases at J, with 18 bases in the middle. This CDR3 region has 17 residues. DNA for the CDR3: TGTGCCAGCAGCCTCCTAGCACAAGGTCTCAACACCGGGGAGCTGTTTTTT. This translates into CASSLLAQGLNTGELFF.

This chain connects TRBV19 to TRBJ1-2; possibly TRBD1 for D (6 bases). Germline-derived CDR1 and CDR2 are LNHDA and SQIVND (reference sequence). The CDR3 sequence is 15 residues long. V lost 4 bases to trimming and J lost 6 bases, with 18 bases between them. CDR3 protein: CASSTGLQGLNGYTF. In nucleotides, the CDR3 is TGTGCCAGTAGTACAGGACTTCAGGGGTTGAATGGCTACACCTTC.